This TCR beta chain was identified in a study of vaccination and CD4 T cells after COVID-19. Study-wide background: A few convalescent patients underwent sampling at day 14 and then at days 161 to 241 post-vaccination, the study reports.

This clonotype appeared a few times. Its antigen remains unidentified. One junction end does not reproduce the germline sequence, and a read error may be involved. The time point is: late sampling 161 to 241 days after vaccination in a few convalescent patients. The treatment denotes: approximately nine-day PBMC culture with coronavirus spike peptide pools or control peptides (ViraFEST assay). PBMC cultures, at 1.5 million to 2.5 million cells per well, received 8.5 to 10 IU/ml IL-2 and 8 to 10 ug/ml peptide pools. The CDR3 covers 14 residues. Germline-derived CDR1 and CDR2 are LNHDA and SQIVND (reference sequence). With the Oncomine TCR Beta short-read assay, DNA from cultured CD4+ T cells was sequenced. Genomic DNA was isolated from CD4+ T cells that had been cultured. TCRdb processed the PCR reads anew with MiXCR; each CDR3 protein has one entry. The sample consists of about 20,000 distinct CDR3 sequences, approximately 33% of them appearing once.

V and J are TRBV19 and TRBJ1-1; D is uncertain. The sequence was collected from a human donor who had recovered from COVID-19. The material sequenced was CD4+ T cells from blood, cultured in vitro, taken about 7 months after SARS-CoV-2 vaccination. CDR3 in DNA: TGTGCCAGTAGTACCCGACCGATGAATACTGAAGCTTTCTTT. It codes for CASSTRPMNTEAFF.